A selection of T cell receptor beta chains follows, all from one sample in a study of molecular identifiers for immune sequencing clone quantification. TCRdb re-called the PCR reads through MiXCR, storing one row per CDR3 protein. The sample includes over 600,000 distinct CDR3 sequences, 20% of them seen just once. The sequenced sample consisted of naive CD8+ T cells from blood, with Jurkat cell RNA spiked in. The receptors stem from a human donor in good health. Some libraries in this study had Jurkat cell RNA spiked in. Each CDR3 is given without its conserved first and last residue. A D gene is named only where the DNA matches it firmly. Clone size is given for some rows only: seen once, a few or many times, or a class if the clone is expanded.

D gene | clone size | J gene | V gene | CDR3 protein
TRBD1 | few | TRBJ2-7 | TRBV24-1 | ATSAPGGEQY
- | - | TRBJ2-1 | TRBV9 | ASSFSDWSSYNEQF
- | - | TRBJ2-1 | TRBV18 | ASSPIGNEQS
- | many | TRBJ1-1 | TRBV7-2 | ASSLELGMDTEAF
TRBD2 | many | TRBJ2-5 | TRBV7-2 | ASSLVLLGTSLETQY
- | many | TRBJ1-1 | TRBV5-1 | ASSLGFGQKNTEAF
TRBD1 | many | TRBJ1-5 | TRBV6-1 | ASSEAGQAVYSNQPQH
TRBD1 | many | TRBJ1-1 | TRBV29-1 | SADGTDSNTEAF
TRBD1 | many | TRBJ1-6 | TRBV5-6 | ASSSGTGGWPLH
TRBD1 | many | TRBJ1-1 | TRBV4-1 | ASSPTGQNTEAF
- | - | TRBJ2-1 | TRBV9 | ASSVADSPYNEQF
- | many | TRBJ1-1 | TRBV6-5 | ASSLESGFLNTEAF
TRBD1 | many | TRBJ2-7 | TRBV7-9 | ASSASTGGMDEQY
TRBD2 | - | TRBJ2-7 | TRBV4-3 | ASSQDLPSGGPSYEQY
- | many | TRBJ2-2 | TRBV2 | ASSEAAGGELF
TRBD1 | many | TRBJ1-2 | TRBV27 | ASSVRGPNYGYT
- | many | TRBJ2-5 | TRBV7-9 | ASSLNQGFVETQY
TRBD1 | many | TRBJ2-7 | TRBV5-5 | ASSLGLNRGHGYEQY
- | many | TRBJ2-3 | TRBV18 | ASSPPGATDTQY
- | few | TRBJ2-7 | TRBV5-8 | ASSWGGRDYEQY